The rows below give T cell receptor beta chains drawn from one sample of a study of cytomegalovirus exposure and HLA in healthy donors. The method was immunoSEQ multiplex PCR; TCRdb's version includes in-frame clones alone and lacks a portion of them. This sample has approximately 100,000 clones, with about three quarters found just once. Material for sequencing was PBMCs. Receptors originate from a woman between 40 and 50 years old in good health and CMV-seropositive. Each CDR3 is given with its conserved first and last residue. A D gene is named only where the DNA matches it firmly. Clone size is given for some rows only: seen once, a few or many times, or a class if the clone is expanded.

>.|few|TRBV5-5|TRBJ2-7
TGTGCCAGCAGCTTGGGGACAGATATTTACGAGCAGTACTTC
CASSLGTDIYEQYF
>.|.|TRBV2|TRBJ2-1
TGTGCCAGCAGTGAAGCGCGGTTTGTAGAGCCGCTCTTC
CASSEARFVEPLF
>.|.|TRBV18|TRBJ1-1
TGTGCCAGCTCTACTGGGACAACCATGAACACTGAAGCTTTCTTT
CASSTGTTMNTEAFF
>TRBD1|few|TRBV6-6|TRBJ1-1
TGTGCCACCAAACAGGGGTGGGGCACTGAAGCTTTCTTT
CATKQGWGTEAFF
>.|.|TRBV11-2|TRBJ2-2
TGTGCCAGCAGCTTGCGGTGGACCGGGGAGCTGTTTTTT
CASSLRWTGELFF
>.|.|TRBV30|TRBJ1-4
TGTGCCTGGAGTGGGGGAGGAAAACTGTTTTTT
CAWSGGGKLFF
>.|.|TRBV7-9|TRBJ2-5
TGTGCCAGCTGGAGGGAAGAGACCCAGTACTTC
CASWREETQYF
>TRBD2|.|TRBV5-4|TRBJ2-3
TGTGCCAGCAGTTCCGGACTAGCGGGCACAGATACGCAGTATTTT
CASSSGLAGTDTQYF
>TRBD1|.|TRBV20-1|TRBJ1-2
TGCAGTGCTCCGACAGGGGTTGGCTACACCTTC
CSAPTGVGYTF
>.|.|TRBV13|TRBJ2-5
TGTGCCAGCAGCTCCAAAGAGACCCAGTACTTC
CASSSKETQYF
>.|once|TRBV5-4|TRBJ1-2
TGTGCCAGCAGCTTGGGTACAGGTGGCTACTATGGCTACACCTTC
CASSLGTGGYYGYTF
>.|.|TRBV4-1|TRBJ1-5
TGCGCCAGCAGCCAAGATGGCGGGATTGGCAATCAGCCCCAGCATTTT
CASSQDGGIGNQPQHF
>TRBD1|.|TRBV6-1|TRBJ2-7
TGTGCCAGCAGGGCGACAGGGAGCGAGCAGTACTTC
CASRATGSEQYF
>TRBD2|.|TRBV11-2|TRBJ2-1
TGTGCCAGCAGACCCAGCGGGGGGGCCGGCAATGAGCAGTTCTTC
CASRPSGGAGNEQFF
>.|.|TRBV30|TRBJ2-7
TGTGCTTTCGGGAGAGGATCCTACGAGCAGTACTTC
CAFGRGSYEQYF
>.|.|TRBV30|TRBJ1-6
TGTGCCGGACAGAAGACAGGACCTTTGGGTTCACCCCTCCACTTT
CAGQKTGPLGSPLHF
>.|.|TRBV7-9|TRBJ2-4
TGTGCCAGCAGCGCCGGGGGAGAAAACATTCAGTACTTC
CASSAGGENIQYF
>.|.|TRBV7-9|TRBJ1-1
TGTGCCAGCAGCTTAGCTGGGGGCTTTGGCACTGAAGCTTTCTTT
CASSLAGGFGTEAFF
>.|.|TRBV7-2|TRBJ2-7
TGTGCCAGCAGCTTCGGAGCGGTAACCTACGAGCAGTACTTC
CASSFGAVTYEQYF
>.|.|TRBV7-9|TRBJ2-3
TGTGCCAGCAGCCCAAAAAGAACGGGGGAAAGCACAGATACGCAGTATTTT
CASSPKRTGESTDTQYF
>TRBD1|.|TRBV11-3|TRBJ1-1
TGTGCCAGCAGCCGAGACAGGGGGAGCGCTGAAGCTTTCTTT
CASSRDRGSAEAFF
>.|.|TRBV30|TRBJ1-3
TGTGCCTGGAGCCCTCCGGGGATCGGAAACACCATATATTTT
CAWSPPGIGNTIYF
>.|.|TRBV7-3|TRBJ2-2
TGTGCCAGCAGCTTACATCCCGGAGGACTATCCGGGGAGCTGTTTTTT
CASSLHPGGLSGELFF
>.|few|TRBV5-1|TRBJ2-7
TGCGCCAGCAGCTTGGCGGCAGGGCAGCTCTACGAGCAGTACTTC
CASSLAAGQLYEQYF
>.|.|TRBV13|TRBJ1-1
TGTGCCAGCAGCTTAGACCGGGACACTGAAGCTTTCTTT
CASSLDRDTEAFF
>.|.|TRBV9|TRBJ2-7
TGTGCCAGCAGCGCTTCGCGGGGGCCGTTCTCCTACGAGCAGTACTTC
CASSASRGPFSYEQYF
>.|.|TRBV7-9|TRBJ1-2
TGTGCCAGCAGCTTCACAGGGGGCTACACCTTC
CASSFTGGYTF
>.|.|TRBV7-2|TRBJ1-2
TGTGCCAGCAGCTTTGACGGGGGAATTGGCTATGGCTACACCTTC
CASSFDGGIGYGYTF
>.|.|TRBV19|TRBJ1-1
TGTGCCAGTAGTTTTCAGGGGAAGACTGAAGCTTTCTTT
CASSFQGKTEAFF
>TRBD1|.|TRBV6-1|TRBJ1-1
TGTGCCAGCAGTACGGGACAGCCCCCGGGAGCTTTCTTT
CASSTGQPPGAFF
>.|.|TRBV25-1|TRBJ1-4
TGTGCCAGCAGTGAAACGGGGAGAAACAATGAAAAACTGTTTTTT
CASSETGRNNEKLFF
>.|.|TRBV21-1|TRBJ1-6
TGTGCCAGCAGCAAAGCTGGACAGGCCGATAATTCACCCCTCCACTTT
CASSKAGQADNSPLHF
>.|once|TRBV6-1|TRBJ1-1
TGTGCCAGCAGTGAAGTGGCGGGACTGAACACTGAAGCTTTCTTT
CASSEVAGLNTEAFF
>.|.|TRBV5-6|TRBJ2-6
TGTGCCAGCAGCCCAGGCAGGTCTGGGGCCAACGTCCTGACTTTC
CASSPGRSGANVLTF
>.|.|TRBV9|TRBJ1-5
TGTGCCAGCAGCGTAGAGGGGGATAGCAATCAGCCCCAGCATTTT
CASSVEGDSNQPQHF
>.|.|TRBV30|TRBJ2-5
TGTGCCTGGAGTGTACTGGAGACCCAGTACTTC
CAWSVLETQYF
>TRBD1|.|TRBV4-2|TRBJ1-2
TGTGCCAGCAGCCAGAGGGGACAGGGGGATTATGGCTACACCTTC
CASSQRGQGDYGYTF
>.|.|TRBV30|TRBJ1-2
TGTGCCTGGATTGGTATGGGCAGGGCTGTTGGCTACACCTTC
CAWIGMGRAVGYTF
>.|.|TRBV19|TRBJ2-1
TGTGCCAGTAGGACTTCCTTAACCTACAATGAGCAGTTCTTC
CASRTSLTYNEQFF
>TRBD2|.|TRBV5-1|TRBJ2-3
TGCGCCAGCAGCTTGATGACTAGCGGGGGGGCGGGCACAGATACGCAGTATTTT
CASSLMTSGGAGTDTQYF
>.|.|TRBV6-1|TRBJ1-4
TGTGCCAGCAGTGGAGGGGACATGGGCGAAAAACTGTTTTTT
CASSGGDMGEKLFF
>TRBD1|.|TRBV11-2|TRBJ1-3
TGTGCCAGCAGCTTACCCGGGACAGCTGGAAACACCATATATTTT
CASSLPGTAGNTIYF
>.|.|TRBV15|TRBJ2-7
TGTGCCACCAGCTCAACGCGGGGATTGAGCTCCTACGAGCAGTACTTC
CATSSTRGLSSYEQYF
>TRBD1|.|TRBV5-1|TRBJ2-1
TGCGCCAGCAGCCCTCCCGGGACAGGGTACTACAATGAGCAGTTCTTC
CASSPPGTGYYNEQFF
>TRBD1|.|TRBV19|TRBJ1-1
TGTGCCAGTAGTCTTACGCCAGGGGGAATGAACACTGAAGCTTTCTTT
CASSLTPGGMNTEAFF
>TRBD1|.|TRBV10-3|TRBJ2-2
TGTGCCATCAGTGAGTCGTACAGGGGGCAAGGGGAGCTGTTTTTT
CAISESYRGQGELFF
>.|.|TRBV7-9|TRBJ1-1
TGTGCCAGCAGCTTAGTAGCAGGGGAGAAGAGTGAAGCTTTCTTT
CASSLVAGEKSEAFF
>.|few|TRBV2|TRBJ1-2
TGTGCCAGCAGTGACTGGAGGGGCTTCCTCTTC
CASSDWRGFLF
>.|.|TRBV18|TRBJ2-3
TGTGCCAGCTCACGACAGGAAATCACAGATACGCAGTATTTT
CASSRQEITDTQYF
>.|.|TRBV5-1|TRBJ1-1
TGCGCCAGCAGCCCCGGAGGGCAGGGATGGAGCACTGAAGCTTTCTTT
CASSPGGQGWSTEAFF
>.|.|TRBV30|TRBJ1-5
TGTGCCTGGAGTGTATTACAGGGAAGTCAGCCCCAGCATTTT
CAWSVLQGSQPQHF
>TRBD1|.|TRBV4-1|TRBJ1-1
TGCGCCAGCAGCCTACGGACAGGGGAGGGTGAAGCTTTCTTT
CASSLRTGEGEAFF
>TRBD2|.|TRBV27|TRBJ2-5
TGTGCCACCACCGGGGGGGGCGGGGAGACCCAGTACTTC
CATTGGGGETQYF
>.|.|TRBV4-1|TRBJ1-1
TGCGCCAGCAGCCAAGCCGGGGGGGGGAACACTGAAGCTTTCTTT
CASSQAGGGNTEAFF
>TRBD2|.|TRBV5-1|TRBJ2-2
TGCGCCAGCAAGCTTGGTAACCTAGCGGACACCGGGGAGCTGTTTTTT
CASKLGNLADTGELFF
>TRBD1|.|TRBV4-1|TRBJ1-1
TGCGCCAGCAGCCAAGCAGGCGGCAGGGGGAGGTCTGTCACTGAAGCTTTCTTT
CASSQAGGRGRSVTEAFF